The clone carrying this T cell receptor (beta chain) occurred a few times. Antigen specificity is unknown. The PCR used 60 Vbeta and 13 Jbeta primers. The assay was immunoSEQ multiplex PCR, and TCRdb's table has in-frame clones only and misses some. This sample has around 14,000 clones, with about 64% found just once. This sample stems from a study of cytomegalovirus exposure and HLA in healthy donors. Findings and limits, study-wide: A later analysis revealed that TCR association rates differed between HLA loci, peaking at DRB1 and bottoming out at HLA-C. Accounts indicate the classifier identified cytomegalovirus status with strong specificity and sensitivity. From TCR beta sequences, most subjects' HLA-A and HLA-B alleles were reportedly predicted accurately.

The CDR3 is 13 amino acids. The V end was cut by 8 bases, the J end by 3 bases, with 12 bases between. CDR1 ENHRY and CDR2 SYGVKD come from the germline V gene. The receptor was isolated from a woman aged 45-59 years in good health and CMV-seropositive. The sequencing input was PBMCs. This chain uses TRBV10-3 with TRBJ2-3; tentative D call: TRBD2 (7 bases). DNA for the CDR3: TGTGCCATCGAGGGGAGGGGGACAGATACGCAGTATTTT. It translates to CAIEGRGTDTQYF.